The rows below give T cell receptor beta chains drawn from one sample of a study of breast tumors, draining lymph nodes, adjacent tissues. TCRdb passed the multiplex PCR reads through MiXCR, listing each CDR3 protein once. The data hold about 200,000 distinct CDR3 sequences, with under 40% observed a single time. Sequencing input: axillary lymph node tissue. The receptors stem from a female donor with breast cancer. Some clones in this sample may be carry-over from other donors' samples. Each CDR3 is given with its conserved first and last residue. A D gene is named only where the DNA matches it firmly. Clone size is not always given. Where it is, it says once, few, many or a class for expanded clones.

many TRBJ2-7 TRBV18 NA CASSPLPYEQYF TGTGCCAGCTCACCCCTTCCCTACGAGCAGTACTTC
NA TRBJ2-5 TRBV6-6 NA CASSSLGDNQPQYF TGTGCCAGCAGTTCTCTAGGGGACAATCAGCCCCAGTACTTC
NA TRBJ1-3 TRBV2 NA CASSERTVGTIYF TGTGCCAGCAGTGAAAGGACAGTGGGCACCATATATTTT
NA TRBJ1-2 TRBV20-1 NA CSARTGNSGGYTF TGCAGTGCTCGGACCGGAAACAGCGGTGGCTACACCTTC
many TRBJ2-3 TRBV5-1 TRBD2 CASSLRAGASDTQYF TGCGCCAGCAGCTTGAGGGCGGGAGCCTCAGATACGCAGTATTTT
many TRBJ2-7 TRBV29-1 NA CSVRDFTYEQYF TGCAGCGTACGGGACTTTACCTACGAGCAGTACTTC
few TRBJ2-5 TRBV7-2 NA CASSPRAQGGTTQHF TGTGCCAGCAGCCCCAGGGCCCAGGGGGGTACTACCCAGCACTTC
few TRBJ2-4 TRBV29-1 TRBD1 CSVAAPDWDRSYVAKNIQYF TGCAGCGTTGCGGCGCCCGATTGGGACAGATCGTATGTGGCCAAAAACATTCAGTACTTC
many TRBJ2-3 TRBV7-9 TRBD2 CASSLLSGGYTDTQYF TGTGCCAGCAGCTTACTTAGCGGGGGGTACACAGATACGCAGTATTTT
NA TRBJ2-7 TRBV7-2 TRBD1 CASSSSGTVYEQYF TGTGCCAGCAGCTCCTCCGGGACAGTCTACGAGCAGTACTTC
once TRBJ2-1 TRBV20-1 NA CSARDLQKASSYNEQFF TGCAGTGCTAGAGATCTCCAGAAGGCGAGCTCCTACAATGAGCAGTTCTTC
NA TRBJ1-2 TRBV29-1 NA CNVETPYGYTF TGCAACGTTGAAACGCCCTATGGCTACACCTTC
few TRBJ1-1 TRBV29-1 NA CSASRQNTEAFF TGCAGCGCAAGCCGACAAAACACTGAAGCTTTCTTT
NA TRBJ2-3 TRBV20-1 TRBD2 CSASSDQAGTTDTQYF TGCAGTGCCAGCAGTGACCAAGCGGGGACGACAGATACGCAGTATTTT
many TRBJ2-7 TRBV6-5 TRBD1 CASRLQGKSSYEQYF TGTGCCAGCAGGCTACAGGGGAAATCGTCCTACGAGCAGTACTTC
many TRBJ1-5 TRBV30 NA CAWSPGADQPQHF TGTGCCTGGAGTCCCGGGGCGGATCAGCCCCAGCATTTT
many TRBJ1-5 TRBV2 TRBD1 CASSIDRDQPQHF TGTGCCAGCAGCATAGACAGGGATCAGCCCCAGCATTTT
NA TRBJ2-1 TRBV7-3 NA CASSSAGNYNEQFF TGTGCTAGCAGCTCCGCCGGGAATTACAATGAGCAGTTCTTC
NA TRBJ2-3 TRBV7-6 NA CASSLRSATNEQYF TGTGCCAGCAGCTTACGATCGGCTACAAATGAGCAGTATTTT
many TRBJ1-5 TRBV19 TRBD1 CASSIDRGTGGKSNQPQHF TGTGCCAGTAGTATAGATCGGGGGACAGGGGGCAAGAGCAATCAGCCCCAGCATTTT
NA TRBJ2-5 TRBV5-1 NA CASSYRHSQETQYF TGCGCCAGCAGCTACCGACACTCCCAAGAGACCCAGTACTTC
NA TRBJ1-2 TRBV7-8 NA CASSPPARDYGYTF TGTGCCAGCAGCCCACCAGCCAGGGATTATGGCTACACCTTC
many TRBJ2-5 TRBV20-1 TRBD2 CSASPLAGVRQETQYF TGCAGTGCTAGCCCCCTAGCGGGAGTCCGGCAAGAGACCCAGTACTTC
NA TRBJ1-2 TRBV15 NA CATSRDGVSPYGYTF TGTGCCACCAGCAGAGATGGTGTCAGTCCCTATGGCTACACCTTC
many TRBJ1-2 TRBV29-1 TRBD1 CSVARGLLGYTF TGCAGCGTTGCTAGGGGGCTTCTTGGCTACACCTTC
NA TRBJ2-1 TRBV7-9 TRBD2 CASSLGLAGYNEQLF TGTGCCAGCAGCTTAGGATTAGCGGGATACAATGAGCAGCTCTTC
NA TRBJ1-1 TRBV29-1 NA CSVEGGRGLEAFF TGCAGCGTTGAAGGGGGCCGGGGGCTTGAAGCTTTCTTT
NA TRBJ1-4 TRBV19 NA CASSIEGNEKLFF TGTGCCAGTAGTATAGAAGGGAATGAAAAACTGTTTTTT
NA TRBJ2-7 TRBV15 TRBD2 CATSRDPGGYEQYF TGTGCCACCAGCAGAGATCCGGGGGGATACGAGCAGTACTTC
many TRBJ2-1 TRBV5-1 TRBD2 CASSLIAGEGNEQFF TGCGCCAGCAGCTTGATAGCGGGAGAGGGTAATGAGCAGTTCTTC
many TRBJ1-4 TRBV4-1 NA CASSRGHRNEKLFF TGCGCCAGCAGCCGGGGACATAGAAATGAAAAACTGTTTTTT
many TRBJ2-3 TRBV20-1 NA CSASGQGSTDTQYF TGCAGTGCTAGTGGGCAGGGAAGTACAGATACGCAGTATTTT
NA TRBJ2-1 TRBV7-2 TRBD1 CASSLDRGPYNERFF TGTGCCAGCAGCCTCGACAGGGGGCCCTACAATGAGCGGTTCTTT
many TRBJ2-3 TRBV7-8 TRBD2 CASSLLAGGTDTQYF TGTGCCAGCAGCTTACTAGCGGGGGGCACAGATACGCAGTATTTT
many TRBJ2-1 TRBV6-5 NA CASRREPLPYNEQFF TGTGCCAGCAGACGCGAACCACTCCCCTACAATGAGCAGTTCTTC
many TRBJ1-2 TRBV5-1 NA CASSSGPGYTF TGCGCCAGCAGCTCCGGACCGGGCTACACCTTC
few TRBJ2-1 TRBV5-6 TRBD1 CASSSDRARTYNEQFF TGTGCCAGCAGCTCTGACAGGGCGCGAACCTACAATGAGCAGTTCTTC